This T cell receptor beta chain is from a study of tumor-infiltrating lymphocytes in localized non-small cell lung cancer. Across the whole study: Some samples were collected after neoadjuvant chemotherapy; smokers, never-smokers and several histologies were included.

The method was immunoSEQ multiplex PCR; TCRdb's version includes in-frame clones alone and lacks a portion of them. The table records about 6,700 clones, 76% of them present only once. Looked up from germline, CDR1 is SGHRS and CDR2 is YFSETQ. V lost 4 bases and J lost 11; bases outside the gene matches: 9. The CDR3 extends over 13 amino acids. The V gene is TRBV5-1, the J gene TRBJ1-2, with 9 bases matching TRBD1. The sequenced sample was uninvolved lung tissue not adjacent to the tumor. The sequence derives from a human donor with non-small cell lung cancer. The CDR3 nucleotides read TGCGCCAGCAGCGAAGGACCCGGGACAGGGTACACCTTC. This encodes CASSEGPGTGYTF.